This TCR beta chain was captured in a study of blood T cell repertoires in COVID-19 (dated by TCRdb to 2018 to 2021). General notes on the study: The collaborator samples originated in the United States, Italy and Spain and spanned the acute and convalescent phases of COVID-19. The material from the prospective study consisted of cDNA or gDNA derived from T cells, B-cell-depleted T cells, or PBMCs. Subjects who had been exposed to COVID-19, were actively infected with it, or had recovered from it provided the deeply sampled blood TCRbeta repertoires that made up the dataset. The repertoires were released in a freely available public database meant as a resource for research on the immune response to SARS-CoV-2. The samples were drawn from the first 160 participants of the ongoing ImmuneRACE study and from over a thousand subjects provided by 6 global collaborators. Nearly every sample came with metadata listing a de-identified subject ID, COVID-19 status, age in years and sex. Where HLA class I and class II types were available, the types were taken from metadata supplied by the sample provider, not from assay-based typing. Broad study findings and their caveats: The amount of clinical and demographic metadata varied by source and participant and was provided uncurated.

TCRbeta CDR3 regions were amplified from genomic DNA by means of the immunoSEQ Assay, a bias-controlled multiplex PCR. Turning to the authors' computational methods: Nucleated cell counts per sample were estimated from amplification of reference gene primers within the assay. To quantify the absolute abundance of each unique TCRbeta CDR3 rearrangement, sequence reads were collapsed and filtered. For each sample, productive Simpson clonality was calculated by taking the square root of Simpson's diversity index across productive rearrangements. TCRdb limited this immuneACCESS table to in-frame rearrangements with V and J called. A share of clones is missing; checked studies link under half to unresolved V genes, and the rest is unexplained. For V, J and clone size, that table is used; D and trimming come from the DNA. Within this sample are over 200,000 clones, with approximately 84% of them counted one time only. Clones ranked in the top ten supply roughly 15% of the sample.

Trimming takes 1 base from V and 0 bases from J, and the germline ends sit 12 bases apart. Counted from cysteine to phenylalanine, this CDR3 has 17 amino acids. Kept here is only the CDR3 DNA, which spans 51 bases and is read in frame from base 1. CDR1 and CDR2 (LGHDT, YNNKEL) derive from the germline V gene (reference sequence). On this clone itself: Its binding antigen is unknown. No base qualities exist here, and no much larger clone lies one base off it.

Participants in the prospective study were enrolled through a virtual design, were aged 18 to 89 years, and lived in roughly 26 United States geographic areas. In the prospective study, cohorts were assigned on the basis of participant-reported clinical history obtained from a screening survey and a study questionnaire. For ImmuneRACE Cohort 3, a participant was defined as recovered based on two consecutive negative NP/OP PCR tests, clearance by a healthcare professional, or resolution of symptoms. Mobile phlebotomists in the prospective study collected whole blood, serum and a nasopharyngeal or oropharyngeal swab from every participant. Prospective study participants could optionally give additional blood draws and questionnaires over a roughly two-month period. Blood samples from the prospective study were shipped frozen or at room temperature prior to DNA extraction.

The receptor's source is a man aged 18 to 30 who had recovered from COVID-19. The chain uses TRBV3-1 (or the pseudogene TRBV3-2) and TRBJ2-2; the D gene assignment is ambiguous. The specimen sequenced was PBMCs or T cells enriched from blood (not recorded which). The nucleotide sequence is TGTGCCAGCAGCCAAGTTTTTTTAGCTGCGAACACCGGGGAGCTGTTTTTT. Its translation reads: CASSQVFLAANTGELFF.